This T cell receptor beta chain was profiled in a study of blood T cell repertoires in COVID-19. Looking at the study overall: The analysed material was cDNA or gDNA that came from T cells, B-cell-depleted T cells, or PBMCs.

The germline CDR1 and CDR2 sequences are MNHEY and SMNVEV (reference sequence). There are 17 residues in the CDR3. V was pared by 1 base and J by 8 bases, with 15 bases of the junction left unmatched. This clone was seen a few times. The authors' processing: Reference gene primer amplification in the assay estimated nucleated cell counts. Clones were sequenced by immunoSEQ multiplex PCR, and TCRdb holds only the in-frame ones, with some missing. V and J calls and clone size come straight from that table; D and trimming were deduced from the DNA. The sample includes about 100,000 clones, around four fifths of them seen just once.

The TCR was taken from a man between 65 and 85 years old with active or convalescent COVID-19. The chain combines TRBV27 with TRBJ2-3, with 7 nucleotides matching TRBD2. The sequenced sample was peripheral blood. The CDR3 spells CASSLWGGSEALGTQYF. The CDR3 DNA reads TGTGCCAGCAGTTTATGGGGGGGTAGCGAGGCCCTAGGTACGCAGTATTTT.